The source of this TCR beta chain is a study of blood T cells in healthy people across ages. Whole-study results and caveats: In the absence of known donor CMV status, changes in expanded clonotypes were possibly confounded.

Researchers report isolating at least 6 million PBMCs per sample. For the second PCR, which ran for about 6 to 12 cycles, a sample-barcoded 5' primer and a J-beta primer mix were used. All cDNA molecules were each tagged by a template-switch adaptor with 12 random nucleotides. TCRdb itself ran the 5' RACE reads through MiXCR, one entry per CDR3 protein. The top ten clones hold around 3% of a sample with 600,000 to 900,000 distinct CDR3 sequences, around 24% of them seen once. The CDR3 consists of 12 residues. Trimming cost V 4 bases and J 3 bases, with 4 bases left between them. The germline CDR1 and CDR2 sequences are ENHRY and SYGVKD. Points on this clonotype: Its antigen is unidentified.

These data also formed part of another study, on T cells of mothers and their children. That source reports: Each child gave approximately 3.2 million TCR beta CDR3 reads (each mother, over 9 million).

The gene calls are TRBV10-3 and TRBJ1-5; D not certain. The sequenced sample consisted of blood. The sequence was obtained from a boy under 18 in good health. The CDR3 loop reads CAISANNQPQHF. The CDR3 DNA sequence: TGTGCCATCAGTGCTAACAATCAGCCCCAGCATTTT.